There are many counts of the clone carrying this TCR beta chain. Its antigen remains unidentified. This CDR3 has 15 amino acids. Trimming cost V 7 bases and J 5 bases; bases outside gene matches: 6. The record originates from a study of T cells in Graves' hyperthyroidism and ophthalmopathy. Among the patients, aged 18 to 65, hyperthyroidism was newly diagnosed and had lasted under 2 months. Amplification yielded TCR beta CDR3 regions, with RNA transcripts as the source. When the TCR CDR3 underwent first-round RT-PCR, the HTBI primer set was used. One entry per CDR3 protein, called by TCRdb with MiXCR from the multiplex PCR reads. The data show around 200,000 distinct CDR3 sequences, around 19% seen once. Findings and limits, study-wide: Also found in blood were most expanded thyroid clonotypes above 0.001.

The origin of this receptor is a man aged 35-49 years with Graves' hyperthyroidism. Sequenced sample: blood. V and J are TRBV12-3 or TRBV12-4 and TRBJ2-5; 14 nucleotides match TRBD2. CDR3 region: CASTRTSGGRETQYF. CDR3 DNA: TGTGCCAGCACCAGGACTAGCGGGGGGCGGGAGACCCAGTACTTC.